This T cell receptor (beta chain) was obtained from a study of T cells in localized non-small cell lung cancer. Sequencing used immunoSEQ multiplex PCR; TCRdb keeps in-frame clones, though not all of them. The profile shows around 55,000 clones, roughly 86% of them singletons. The CDR3 sequence is 14 residues long. Germline V CDR1 and CDR2: SGHAT, FQNNGV. V lost 2 bases to trimming and J lost 1 base, with 8 bases between them. Source: PBMCs, taken before any cancer treatment. The rearrangement uses TRBV11-2 and TRBJ2-5; D ambiguous. The sequence came from a female donor with stage II lung adenocarcinoma. CDR3 region: CASSLLSAQETQYF. As DNA, the CDR3 is TGTGCCAGCAGCTTACTGAGCGCCCAAGAGACCCAGTACTTC.